This T cell receptor beta chain originates from a study of T-cell reconstitution after alpha-beta-depleted transplantation in children. In this sample, this clonotype turned up many times. As yet, its antigen is unknown. Study-wide findings and caveats: From surviving recipient T cells and thymic progenitors came the high day-60 TCRbeta diversity observed in some patients. At around two months after transplant, the alpha-beta T cells were reportedly derived from several hundred expanded clones that came from non-depleted graft cells. Newly made T cells mostly supplied T-cell counts and diversity one year after transplant.

Unique molecular identifiers were used in preparing the TCRbeta library. In TCRdb, the PCR reads were re-called with MiXCR into one record per CDR3 protein. The data show 200,000 to 250,000 distinct CDR3 sequences, with under 8.5% seen just once and roughly 6% held by the top ten. Germline loops: CDR1 MDHEN, CDR2 SYDVKM. V lost 6 bases and J 0 bases, leaving 5 bases between the germline ends. The CDR3 is 13 residues long. The sequence was obtained from a boy aged 2 to 10 with acute lymphoblastic leukemia, due to receive a stem cell transplant. The chain combines TRBV28 with TRBJ2-2; D gene ambiguous. Specimen: PBMCs, collected before TCRalphabeta/CD19-depleted stem cell transplant. The CDR3 bases are TGTGCCAGCAGGGTCTCGAACACCGGGGAGCTGTTTTTT. Protein product: CASRVSNTGELFF.